The T cell receptor (beta chain) under discussion was sequenced for a study of blood T cells in healthy people across ages. The CDR3 consists of 17 residues. The trim removed 5 bases at V and 4 bases at J, leaving 15 bases unmatched. CDR1 is MGHRA and CDR2 is YSYEKL in the germline V gene. Study-wide findings and caveats: Long-lived donors had more naive CD4+ cells and higher diversity than aged donors.

It was with a sample-barcoded 5' primer and a J-beta primer mix that a second PCR of roughly 6 to 11 cycles was run. Every cDNA molecule carried a tag from a template-switch adaptor bearing 12 random nucleotides. TCRdb reanalysed the 5' RACE reads using MiXCR and keeps one entry per CDR3 protein. In the table there are under 1 million distinct CDR3 sequences, roughly 44% of which are singletons. Details on this clonotype: Its antigen is undetermined.

The genes are TRBV4-1 and TRBJ1-2; 8 positions agree with TRBD1. Sequencing was carried out using blood. The clonotype comes from a man in his sixties in good health. CDR3 nucleotides: TGCGCCAGCAGCGCAAGTGGCCAGACAGGGGCGGGCTATGGCTACACCTTC. Translation gives CASSASGQTGAGYGYTF.